The 3 T cell receptor beta chains reported below all come from one sample, sequenced in a study of cytomegalovirus exposure and HLA in healthy donors. With 60 Vbeta and 13 Jbeta primers, the PCR was carried out. Produced via immunoSEQ multiplex PCR; TCRdb's table is partial and in-frame only. There are some 130,000 clones in the sample; approximately 77% occur only once, and 1.3% to 1.5% lies in the top ten. The sequenced material came from PBMCs. These receptors were taken from a woman aged 40 to 50 in good health and CMV-seronegative.

This chain uses TRBV5-6 with TRBJ1-2; 9 bases align to TRBD1. The V gene's germline CDR1 is SGHDT and CDR2 YYEEEE. The CDR3 is made up of 14 amino acids. The J segment lost 2 bases and the V segment lost 6 bases, leaving 5 bases of the junction unmatched. CDR3 nucleotides: TGTGCCAGCACCCGAGACAGGGGGAACTATGGCTACACCTTC. As protein: CASTRDRGNYGYTF.

A single count supports this clone. V is TRBV4-1 and J is TRBJ1-6; 8 bases agree with TRBD1. The V gene end was trimmed by 0 bases and the J gene end by 0 bases; junction bases not matched to a gene: 4. The CDR3 sequence is 18 residues long. Germline assignment: CDR1 MGHRA and CDR2 YSYEKL. The CDR3 nucleotides are TGCGCCAGCAGCCAAGAAGGACAGGGTAGCTCCTATAATTCACCCCTCCACTTT. This sequence encodes CASSQEGQGSSYNSPLHF.

This clone was detected only once. Other DNA variants within this sample encode the same CDR3. J is TRBJ1-2 and V is TRBV28; D unclear. The CDR3 totals 17 residues. Germline CDR1 MDHEN, CDR2 SYDVKM. The V and J ends lost 7 bases and 4 bases respectively, with 25 bases between them. This CDR3 reads CASTHGLTLRRRYGYTF. Here the CDR3 DNA reads TGTGCCAGCACCCACGGACTAACCTTACGGAGACGCTATGGCTACACCTTC.